A selection of T cell receptor beta chains follows, all from one sample in a study of T-cell reconstitution after alpha-beta-depleted transplantation in children. TCRdb recomputed calls from the PCR reads with MiXCR, one row per CDR3 protein. The sample carries some 830,000 distinct CDR3 sequences, around 17% recorded once. Sequenced material: PBMCs, mostly from graft donor cells, taken 360 days after TCRalphabeta/CD19-depleted stem cell transplant. All receptors derive from a male patient younger than 18 who had a stem cell transplant for acute lymphoblastic leukemia, so the T cells may come from the graft donor. Both conserved end residues are part of each CDR3. A D gene is named only where the DNA matches it firmly. Clone sizes are given selectively: once, few, many, or a class where the clone is expanded.

v_call	j_call	clone_size	d_call	cdr3_aa	cdr3_nt
TRBV27	TRBJ1-1	-	-	CASSSTPGGEAFF	TGTGCCAGCAGTTCGACCCCGGGGGGTGAAGCTTTCTTT
TRBV7-7	TRBJ2-2	-	-	CASSSSPRGTGELFF	TGTGCCAGCAGCTCATCGCCCAGGGGCACCGGGGAGCTGTTTTTT
TRBV7-9	TRBJ2-7	-	TRBD1	CASSVGTVSYEQYF	TGTGCCAGCAGCGTCGGGACAGTCTCCTACGAGCAGTACTTC
TRBV6-5	TRBJ2-7	-	TRBD2	CASSYSGLVGYEQYF	TGTGCCAGCAGTTACTCCGGACTAGTAGGCTACGAGCAGTACTTC
TRBV5-1	TRBJ1-5	few	-	CASSLGGSGPQHF	TGCGCCAGCAGCTTGGGGGGGTCGGGGCCCCAGCATTTT
TRBV20-1	TRBJ2-3	many	-	CSAGGPGSGTDTQYF	TGCAGTGCGGGCGGGCCAGGTAGTGGCACAGATACGCAGTATTTT
TRBV12-3/TRBV12-4	TRBJ2-1	few	-	CASGSRRSSSYNEQFF	TGTGCCAGCGGGTCTAGGAGGTCCAGCTCCTACAATGAGCAGTTCTTC
TRBV7-6	TRBJ2-1	few	-	CASSSLGYPSYNEQFF	TGTGCCAGCAGCTCCCTCGGCTACCCCTCCTACAATGAGCAGTTCTTC
TRBV12-3/TRBV12-4	TRBJ2-3	few	-	CASSRRGTQYF	TGTGCCAGCAGTAGACGAGGTACGCAGTATTTT
TRBV7-9	TRBJ1-3	many	-	CASSRKAGGTIYF	TGTGCCAGCAGCAGGAAAGCCGGGGGCACCATATATTTT
TRBV9	TRBJ2-1	many	TRBD2	CASSLSGVAGGTDNEQFF	TGTGCCAGCAGCCTAAGTGGGGTAGCGGGAGGCACGGACAATGAGCAGTTCTTC
TRBV29-1	TRBJ2-2	few	-	CSAPLTGPNTGELFF	TGCAGCGCGCCCCTGACAGGTCCGAACACCGGGGAGCTGTTTTTT
TRBV5-1	TRBJ2-7	-	-	CASTSQGKTYEQYF	TGCGCCAGCACCTCACAGGGTAAGACCTACGAGCAGTACTTC
TRBV11-3	TRBJ2-3	-	-	CASSSHRGAETDTQYF	TGTGCCAGCAGCTCCCACCGGGGGGCTGAAACAGATACGCAGTATTTT
TRBV2	TRBJ2-2	few	-	CASSEGQNGELFF	TGTGCCAGCAGTGAAGGGCAAAACGGGGAGCTGTTTTTT
TRBV27	TRBJ1-6	many	-	CASSPPGQFLHF	TGTGCCAGCAGTCCCCCCGGACAGTTTCTCCACTTT
TRBV9	TRBJ2-1	-	TRBD2	CASGTTFFGPYNEQFF	TGTGCCAGCGGGACTACGTTTTTCGGTCCCTACAATGAGCAGTTCTTC
TRBV5-1	TRBJ2-5	few	TRBD2	CASRTGLAGVRETQYF	TGCGCCAGCAGGACGGGACTAGCGGGAGTAAGAGAGACCCAGTACTTC
TRBV12-3/TRBV12-4	TRBJ2-7	-	-	CASSLRRGGSYEQYF	TGTGCCAGCAGTCTTCGCAGGGGTGGCTCCTACGAGCAGTACTTC
TRBV20-1	TRBJ2-1	few	-	CSARWALGPNEQFF	TGCAGTGCTAGGTGGGCCCTTGGCCCCAATGAGCAGTTCTTC
TRBV4-1	TRBJ2-7	-	-	CASSQLGLRGYEQYF	TGCGCCAGCAGCCAACTGGGACTGCGAGGCTACGAGCAGTACTTC
TRBV29-1	TRBJ2-1	-	-	CSVELSGPAPPEQFF	TGCAGCGTTGAGCTTTCGGGGCCAGCCCCCCCTGAGCAGTTCTTC
TRBV29-1	TRBJ2-5	many	-	CSVEPGGGTQYF	TGCAGCGTTGAGCCCGGCGGCGGGACCCAGTACTTC
TRBV6-5	TRBJ2-7	few	-	CASSLDSILSYEQYF	TGTGCCAGCAGTCTCGACAGCATTCTCTCCTACGAGCAGTACTTC
TRBV13	TRBJ2-3	-	TRBD1	CASSLDHRQGATDTQYF	TGTGCCAGCAGCTTAGATCATCGACAGGGTGCCACAGATACGCAGTATTTT
TRBV6-1	TRBJ2-4	few	-	CASTDPPQQRKRQNIQYF	TGTGCCAGCACCGACCCGCCCCAGCAACGGAAGCGTCAAAACATTCAGTACTTC
TRBV7-2	TRBJ2-7	-	TRBD2	CASSLELAETEQYF	TGTGCCAGCAGCCTGGAACTAGCGGAGACAGAGCAGTACTTC
TRBV7-3	TRBJ2-1	many	-	CASSYKLGPEQFF	TGTGCCAGCAGCTACAAACTAGGTCCTGAGCAGTTCTTC
TRBV12-1	TRBJ1-4	few	-	CASSPSATNEKLFF	TGTGCCAGCAGCCCTTCCGCAACTAATGAAAAACTGTTTTTT
TRBV28	TRBJ1-6	few	-	CASSLGVGRVSYNSPLHF	TGTGCCAGCAGTTTAGGAGTAGGAAGGGTCTCCTATAATTCACCCCTCCACTTT
TRBV7-2	TRBJ2-1	-	TRBD1	CASSPQRDRGFREQFF	TGTGCCAGCAGCCCCCAACGGGACAGGGGATTTCGAGAGCAGTTCTTC
TRBV3-1	TRBJ2-7	many	TRBD2	CASRGLGFNEQYF	TGTGCCAGCAGGGGACTAGGATTTAACGAGCAGTACTTC
TRBV5-1	TRBJ2-6	many	TRBD1	CASSLRTGTGSGANVLTF	TGCGCCAGCAGCTTACGGACAGGAACAGGGAGCGGGGCCAACGTCCTGACTTTC
TRBV5-1	TRBJ2-2	few	TRBD1	CASSLAQGPGELFF	TGCGCCAGCAGCTTGGCACAGGGGCCCGGGGAGCTGTTTTTT
TRBV13	TRBJ2-7	few	-	CASSPQRVGAGVYEQYF	TGTGCCAGCAGCCCGCAAAGGGTTGGAGCGGGTGTGTACGAGCAGTACTTC
TRBV29-1	TRBJ2-2	-	-	CSVGGSVSGELFF	TGCAGCGTTGGAGGAAGCGTCAGCGGGGAGCTGTTTTTT
TRBV11-3	TRBJ2-7	-	TRBD1	CASSLGGTGARYEQYF	TGTGCCAGCAGCTTAGGAGGGACAGGGGCACGCTACGAGCAGTACTTC
TRBV15	TRBJ2-1	-	TRBD2	CATSRESSGRAAEQFF	TGTGCCACCAGCAGAGAGAGCAGCGGGAGGGCGGCTGAGCAGTTCTTC
TRBV5-1	TRBJ2-5	many	-	CASSFSGPSFEYF	TGCGCCAGCAGCTTCAGCGGGCCTTCTTTCGAGTACTTC
TRBV29-1	TRBJ2-7	few	TRBD2	CSVRGGGGYEQYF	TGCAGCGTCCGGGGGGGCGGCGGCTACGAGCAGTACTTC
TRBV5-6	TRBJ2-3	few	TRBD1	CASSFGTGPIQKYF	TGTGCCAGCAGCTTCGGGACAGGGCCAATTCAAAAGTATTTT
TRBV18	TRBJ2-7	-	TRBD1	CASSPPGQAFYEQYF	TGTGCCAGCTCACCCCCGGGACAGGCATTCTACGAGCAGTACTTC
TRBV10-2	TRBJ2-7	-	-	CASSERVSEQYF	TGCGCCAGCAGTGAGAGGGTGAGCGAGCAGTACTTC
TRBV5-1	TRBJ2-7	-	-	CASSLSQGTPYEQYF	TGCGCCAGCAGCTTGTCACAGGGCACCCCCTACGAGCAGTACTTC
TRBV28	TRBJ2-5	few	TRBD2	CASSPGLVQETQYF	TGTGCCAGCAGTCCCGGACTAGTCCAAGAGACCCAGTACTTC
TRBV14	TRBJ1-1	-	-	CASSQEGRGMNTEAFF	TGTGCCAGCAGCCAAGAAGGTCGAGGGATGAACACTGAAGCTTTCTTT
TRBV7-9	TRBJ1-5	-	-	CASSLGGDPRNQPQHF	TGTGCCAGCAGCTTGGGTGGGGACCCTCGCAATCAGCCCCAGCATTTT
TRBV10-2	TRBJ2-7	-	-	CASSESGPGWGSYEQYF	TGCGCCAGCAGTGAGTCGGGCCCAGGGTGGGGATCCTACGAGCAGTACTTC
TRBV6-2/TRBV6-3	TRBJ2-7	few	TRBD2	CASSHLLAVFEQYF	TGTGCCAGCAGTCACTTGCTAGCGGTTTTCGAGCAGTACTTC
TRBV5-1	TRBJ2-5	many	-	CASSRGLYETQYF	TGCGCCAGCAGCCGTGGACTATACGAGACCCAGTACTTC
TRBV4-1	TRBJ2-7	-	TRBD2	CASSPGLAGNLGEQYF	TGCGCCAGCAGCCCCGGACTAGCAGGAAATCTGGGCGAGCAGTACTTC
TRBV5-5	TRBJ2-7	many	TRBD1	CASSATWDRAVYEQYF	TGTGCCAGCAGCGCGACGTGGGACAGGGCCGTTTACGAGCAGTACTTC
TRBV5-1	TRBJ2-5	many	-	CASSLYRGRETQYF	TGCGCCAGCAGCTTGTATCGTGGAAGAGAGACCCAGTACTTC
TRBV2	TRBJ2-1	-	-	CASSRVEQFF	TGTGCCAGCTCCCGGGTCGAGCAGTTCTTC
TRBV19	TRBJ2-7	few	TRBD1	CASSDGTGLPLRFEQYF	TGTGCCAGTAGTGACGGGACAGGACTCCCCCTGAGGTTCGAGCAGTACTTC
TRBV27	TRBJ1-4	few	-	CASSLYVGVKDEKLFF	TGTGCCAGCAGTTTATATGTGGGGGTTAAAGATGAAAAACTGTTTTTT
TRBV29-1	TRBJ2-5	few	TRBD2	CSVEYPAGQETQYF	TGCAGCGTTGAATATCCAGCGGGACAAGAGACCCAGTACTTC
TRBV12-3/TRBV12-4	TRBJ1-5	-	TRBD1	CASRGTGGSYSNQPQHF	TGTGCCAGCAGGGGGACAGGGGGGTCATATAGCAATCAGCCCCAGCATTTT
TRBV20-1	TRBJ2-5	-	TRBD2	CSAIKTSGQETQYF	TGCAGTGCTATTAAGACTAGCGGGCAAGAGACCCAGTACTTC
TRBV6-5	TRBJ2-2	many	-	CASSYSTVGPGELFF	TGTGCCAGCAGTTACTCTACCGTGGGACCCGGGGAGCTGTTTTTT